These T cell receptor beta chains were read from a single sample in a study of identical twins. TCRdb re-derived calls from the 5' RACE reads in MiXCR, one entry per CDR3 protein. The sample yields under 350,000 distinct CDR3 sequences, 9.5% seen once. The data also belong to a second study, concerning yellow fever vaccine responses in identical twins.

Sequenced: CD8+ T cells sorted from blood. The receptors derive from a woman under 30 in good health. The CDR3 runs from the conserved cysteine through the conserved F or W. Each record gives: clone size, V gene, J gene, D gene, CDR3 protein, CDR3 DNA. A D gene is named only where the DNA matches it firmly. Clone size is not always given. Where it is, it says once, few, many or a class for expanded clones.

>few|TRBV7-9|TRBJ2-1|.
CASSLGGVLDNEQFF
TGTGCCAGCAGCTTAGGCGGTGTGCTAGACAATGAGCAGTTCTTC
>many|TRBV3-1|TRBJ2-1|TRBD2
CASSHRLAGSYNEQFF
TGTGCCAGCAGCCACCGACTAGCGGGGTCATACAATGAGCAGTTCTTC
>many|TRBV5-6|TRBJ1-1|TRBD1
CASSLADQGAVAFF
TGTGCCAGCAGCTTGGCCGATCAGGGGGCGGTCGCTTTCTTT
>.|TRBV30|TRBJ2-7|TRBD2
CAWRPRLAGGPGSYEQYF
TGTGCCTGGAGACCCCGACTAGCGGGGGGGCCCGGCTCCTACGAGCAGTACTTC
>.|TRBV7-9|TRBJ2-1|.
CASSHSSASSYNEQFF
TGTGCCAGCAGCCACTCTAGCGCGAGCTCCTACAATGAGCAGTTCTTC
>.|TRBV20-1|TRBJ1-1|TRBD1
CSASGGDRGLTEAFF
TGCAGTGCTAGTGGGGGAGACAGGGGGCTCACTGAAGCTTTCTTT
>many|TRBV7-9|TRBJ1-6|.
CASSLGAGPYSPLHF
TGTGCCAGCAGCTTAGGGGCAGGGCCTTACTCACCCCTCCACTTT
>few|TRBV25-1|TRBJ2-7|.
CASSVGLLTYEQYF
TGTGCCAGCAGTGTTGGACTCCTTACCTACGAGCAGTACTTC
>once|TRBV11-2|TRBJ2-7|TRBD1
CASSSNPLTDRQGEQYF
TGTGCCAGCAGCTCAAACCCACTTACGGACAGGCAGGGGGAGCAGTACTTC
>many|TRBV29-1|TRBJ2-3|.
CSVDFVRSSTDTQYF
TGCAGCGTTGATTTCGTCAGAAGCAGCACAGATACGCAGTATTTT
>many|TRBV5-6|TRBJ2-1|.
CASSHIAASYNEQFF
TGTGCCAGCAGTCACATAGCGGCCTCCTACAATGAGCAGTTCTTC
>.|TRBV7-9|TRBJ1-4|.
CASSLAVTNEKLFF
TGTGCCAGCAGCTTGGCAGTTACTAATGAAAAACTGTTTTTT
>many|TRBV4-3|TRBJ2-3|TRBD1
CASSQQPGQSTDTQYF
TGCGCCAGCAGCCAACAACCGGGACAGAGCACAGATACGCAGTATTTT
>many|TRBV20-1|TRBJ2-7|TRBD1
CSADGQGDAYEQYF
TGCAGTGCTGACGGACAGGGGGACGCCTACGAGCAGTACTTC
>.|TRBV28|TRBJ2-2|TRBD1
CASSQQGALNTGELFF
TGTGCCAGCAGTCAACAGGGGGCCCTTAACACCGGGGAGCTGTTTTTT
>.|TRBV11-2|TRBJ2-3|TRBD2
CASSCGLAGGRDLRLDTQYF
TGTGCCAGCAGCTGCGGACTAGCGGGGGGACGGGATCTCCGACTCGATACGCAGTATTTT
>many|TRBV20-1|TRBJ2-7|.
CSASPRDGSYEQYF
TGCAGTGCTAGCCCCCGGGACGGGTCCTACGAGCAGTACTTC
>many|TRBV20-1|TRBJ2-1|TRBD2
CSARSSLAGYNEQFF
TGCAGTGCTAGATCATCGCTAGCGGGATACAATGAGCAGTTCTTC
>.|TRBV28|TRBJ2-7|TRBD1
CASRITGESYEQYF
TGTGCCAGCCGAATCACAGGGGAATCCTACGAGCAGTACTTC
>few|TRBV6-1|TRBJ1-4|.
CASRGATNEKLFF
TGTGCCAGCAGGGGGGCAACTAATGAAAAACTGTTTTTT
>many|TRBV6-4|TRBJ2-3|.
CASSDSGGGSTDTQYF
TGTGCCAGCAGTGACTCTGGAGGGGGGAGCACAGATACGCAGTATTTT
>.|TRBV29-1|TRBJ1-1|.
CSVESPDKENTEAFF
TGCAGCGTTGAATCCCCGGACAAGGAAAACACTGAAGCTTTCTTT
>.|TRBV14|TRBJ2-5|TRBD2
CASSQGLALKTQYF
TGTGCCAGCAGCCAAGGACTAGCGTTAAAGACCCAGTACTTC
>.|TRBV11-2|TRBJ2-7|TRBD1
CASSLVGFGTGRQEQYF
TGTGCCAGCAGCCTAGTGGGGTTTGGGACAGGGCGTCAGGAGCAGTACTTC
>.|TRBV11-2|TRBJ2-7|TRBD1
CASSYYRGSYEQYF
TGTGCCAGCAGCTACTACAGGGGCTCCTACGAGCAGTACTTC
>many|TRBV4-2|TRBJ2-1|TRBD2
CASSQEVPNALAGANEQFF
TGTGCCAGCAGCCAAGAAGTCCCCAACGCCCTAGCGGGGGCCAATGAGCAGTTCTTC
>.|TRBV7-9|TRBJ1-6|.
CASRKDNYNSPLHF
TGTGCCAGCAGAAAGGACAACTATAATTCACCCCTCCACTTT
>few|TRBV6-5|TRBJ2-5|TRBD2
CASSYHATSGTQETQYF
TGTGCCAGCAGTTACCACGCGACTAGCGGGACCCAAGAGACCCAGTACTTC
>.|TRBV18|TRBJ2-5|.
CASSPPQGPQETQYF
TGTGCCAGCTCACCACCTCAGGGACCCCAAGAGACCCAGTACTTC
>few|TRBV2|TRBJ1-2|.
CASGDGRYTF
TGTGCCAGCGGGGATGGGCGCTACACCTTC
>many|TRBV12-3/TRBV12-4|TRBJ2-2|.
CASRPGNTGELFF
TGTGCCAGCAGACCAGGGAACACCGGGGAGCTGTTTTTT
>many|TRBV29-1|TRBJ2-1|.
CSVDDDYNEQFF
TGCAGCGTTGACGACGACTACAATGAGCAGTTCTTC
>few|TRBV7-9|TRBJ2-3|TRBD2
CASSDSGRSADTQYF
TGTGCCAGCAGCGATAGCGGGAGATCGGCAGATACGCAGTATTTT
>.|TRBV29-1|TRBJ1-2|.
CSVEELTVYGYTF
TGCAGCGTTGAAGAATTGACAGTCTATGGCTACACCTTC
>many|TRBV4-3|TRBJ2-1|TRBD2
CASSQDLLAVYNEQFF
TGCGCCAGCAGCCAAGATTTGCTAGCGGTTTACAATGAGCAGTTCTTC
>many|TRBV4-1|TRBJ1-6|.
CASSQAREPLHF
TGCGCCAGCAGCCAAGCCCGGGAACCCCTCCACTTT
>many|TRBV7-9|TRBJ2-1|TRBD1
CASRLTGDEQFF
TGTGCCAGCAGGCTCACAGGGGATGAGCAGTTCTTC
>few|TRBV9|TRBJ2-5|.
CASSVGNKETQYF
TGTGCCAGCAGCGTAGGCAACAAAGAGACCCAGTACTTC
>many|TRBV19|TRBJ2-1|.
CASSWSMGWFSFF
TGTGCCAGTAGTTGGAGTATGGGCTGGTTCTCGTTCTTC
>few|TRBV19|TRBJ2-1|.
CASSISVSGFSYNEQFF
TGTGCCAGTAGTATCTCTGTTAGCGGTTTCTCCTACAATGAGCAGTTCTTC
>few|TRBV12-3/TRBV12-4|TRBJ2-6|.
CASRAYSGANVLTF
TGTGCCAGCAGGGCTTACTCTGGGGCCAACGTCCTGACTTTC
>.|TRBV19|TRBJ1-2|.
CASSGWTNYGYTF
TGTGCCAGTAGTGGCTGGACAAACTATGGCTACACCTTC
>many|TRBV14|TRBJ1-6|.
CASSELNSPLHF
TGTGCCAGCAGCGAACTTAATTCACCCCTCCACTTT
>many|TRBV29-1|TRBJ2-1|TRBD2
CSVAGTSEISYNEQFF
TGCAGCGTGGCTGGGACTAGCGAGATCTCCTACAATGAGCAGTTCTTC
>many|TRBV12-3/TRBV12-4|TRBJ2-1|TRBD1
CASSRLDRVYNEQFF
TGTGCCAGCAGTCGTTTGGACAGGGTTTACAATGAGCAGTTCTTC
>.|TRBV12-5|TRBJ1-2|.
CASGLHPKEGYTF
TGTGCTAGTGGTTTGCACCCAAAGGAGGGCTACACCTTC
>many|TRBV29-1|TRBJ2-7|.
CSVLPDSSYEQYF
TGCAGCGTTCTTCCGGACAGTTCCTACGAGCAGTACTTC
>.|TRBV6-1|TRBJ2-1|TRBD2
CASGREGITEQFF
TGTGCCAGCGGGAGGGAGGGCATTACTGAGCAGTTCTTC
>many|TRBV10-3|TRBJ1-2|TRBD1
CAIRESGTGDGYTF
TGTGCCATCAGGGAGTCCGGGACAGGGGACGGCTACACCTTC
>many|TRBV12-3/TRBV12-4|TRBJ1-2|.
CASSYKARQDYGYTF
TGTGCCAGCAGTTATAAGGCTAGACAGGACTATGGCTACACCTTC